This T cell receptor beta chain was observed in a study of blood T cell repertoires in COVID-19. Background on the study: PBMCs, B-cell-depleted T cells, or T cells were the source of the cDNA or gDNA that made up the material.

The protocol was immunoSEQ multiplex PCR, while the TCRdb copy is restricted to in-frame clones and leaves out a portion. This table holds approximately 180,000 clones, over 75% found once. V lost 6 bases, J lost 4 bases, and 4 bases stayed unmatched. The CDR3 is 13 amino acids. Germline CDR1 and CDR2: MNHEY and SVGAGI. The sequence was obtained from a person aged 70 to 85 with COVID-19, enrolled during active disease. The sample comprised peripheral blood. This chain connects TRBV6-5 to TRBJ2-3; 7 bases fit TRBD2. The CDR3 nucleotides are TGTGCCAGCAGCGCTCGGGGGGCAGATACGCAGTATTTT. This sequence encodes CASSARGADTQYF.